The 3 T cell receptor beta chains in this list originate from one sample, sequenced in a study of T cell clonotyping in hematopoietic cell transplantation. Profiling relied on immunoSEQ multiplex PCR, and the TCRdb table lists in-frame clones only, not all of them. The sample lists 6,000 to 9,000 clones, approximately 89% occurring once. Source: PBMCs, taken 100 days after allogeneic stem cell transplant. These receptors were collected from a male patient aged 18 to 35 who had an allogeneic stem cell transplant from a related donor, so the T cells may come from the graft donor. Some clones in this sample may be carry-over from other donors' samples.

The chain is built from TRBV28 and TRBJ1-1; D remains ambiguous. This CDR3 has 11 amino acids. Per germline, CDR1 MDHEN and CDR2 SYDVKM. V was pared by 6 bases and J by 2 bases, with 4 bases between. CDR3 protein: CASRHNTEAFF. The CDR3 region has the DNA TGTGCCAGCAGACATAACACTGAAGCTTTCTTT.

This chain joins TRBV19 and TRBJ1-5; D not resolved. This CDR3 region has 15 residues. Germline CDR1 and CDR2: LNHDA and SQIVND (reference sequence). With 4 bases removed from V and 4 bases from J, the gap between germline ends came to 14 bases. The CDR3 DNA reads TGTGCCAGTAGTACGTCTTCTATGAGAAATCAGCCCCAGCATTTT. Residues: CASSTSSMRNQPQHF.

This clone is a singleton in its sample. The V gene is TRBV7-2, the J gene TRBJ2-7; tentative D call: TRBD1 (6 bases). Germline CDR1 reads SGHTA; CDR2 reads FQGNSA. This CDR3 has 13 amino acids. The germline V and J ends were trimmed by 5 bases and 6 bases, with 14 bases remaining between them. CDR3 sequence (DNA): TGTGCCAGCAGCGGGAACCGGGACACCGAGCAGTACGTC. This encodes CASSGNRDTEQYV.